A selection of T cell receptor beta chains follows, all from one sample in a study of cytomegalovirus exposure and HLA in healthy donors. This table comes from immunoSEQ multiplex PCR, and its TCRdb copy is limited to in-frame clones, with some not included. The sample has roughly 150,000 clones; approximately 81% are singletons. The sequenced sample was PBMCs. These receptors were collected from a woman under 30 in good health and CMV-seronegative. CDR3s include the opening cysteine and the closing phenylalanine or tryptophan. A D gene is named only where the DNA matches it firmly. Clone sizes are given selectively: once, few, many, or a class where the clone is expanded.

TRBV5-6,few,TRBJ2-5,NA,CASSLLDQETQYF,TGTGCCAGCAGCCTTTTAGACCAAGAGACCCAGTACTTC
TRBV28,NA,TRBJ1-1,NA,CATYYSGTEAFF,TGTGCCACCTATTACTCGGGTACTGAAGCTTTCTTT
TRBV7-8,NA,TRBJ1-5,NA,CASSRVGEGDQPQHF,TGTGCCAGCAGCCGCGTCGGAGAGGGGGATCAGCCCCAGCATTTT
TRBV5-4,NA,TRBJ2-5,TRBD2,CASGTEGGPRETQYF,TGTGCCAGCGGGACGGAGGGAGGGCCGAGGGAGACCCAGTACTTC
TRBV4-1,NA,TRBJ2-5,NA,CASSQGVLQGRETQYF,TGCGCCAGCAGCCAGGGTGTGCTCCAGGGCCGAGAGACCCAGTACTTC
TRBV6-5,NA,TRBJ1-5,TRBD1,CASSGRQGVGQPQHF,TGTGCCAGCAGTGGGAGACAGGGGGTCGGTCAGCCCCAGCATTTT
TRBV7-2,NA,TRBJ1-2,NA,CASSLAELGYTF,TGTGCCAGCAGCTTAGCGGAGCTTGGCTACACCTTC
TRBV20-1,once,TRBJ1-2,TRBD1,CSVTGGVSYTF,TGCAGCGTGACAGGGGGCGTTAGCTACACCTTC
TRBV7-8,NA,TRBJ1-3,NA,CASSLVAGGPSGNTIYF,TGTGCCAGCAGCTTAGTCGCTGGGGGCCCCTCTGGAAACACCATATATTTT
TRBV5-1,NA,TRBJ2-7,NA,CASSRLGGLSSYEQYF,TGCGCCAGCAGCCGCCTCGGGGGGCTCTCTTCCTACGAGCAGTACTTC
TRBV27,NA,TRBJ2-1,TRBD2,CASSLAGGPGEQFF,TGTGCCAGCAGCCTAGCGGGGGGTCCCGGGGAGCAGTTCTTC
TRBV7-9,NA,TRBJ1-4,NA,CASSLSLLRDEKLFF,TGTGCCAGCAGCCTTAGCCTACTTCGAGATGAAAAACTGTTTTTT
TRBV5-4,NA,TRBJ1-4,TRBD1,CASSPRQGGKLFF,TGTGCCAGCAGCCCTCGACAGGGGGGAAAACTGTTTTTT
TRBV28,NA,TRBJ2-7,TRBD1,CASTPGQTYEQYF,TGTGCCAGTACTCCGGGACAGACCTACGAGCAGTACTTC
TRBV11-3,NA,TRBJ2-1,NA,CASSLEGALNEQFF,TGTGCCAGCAGCTTAGAAGGGGCGCTGAATGAGCAGTTCTTC
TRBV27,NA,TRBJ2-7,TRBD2,CASSFSGTSVYEQYF,TGTGCCAGCAGTTTTTCCGGGACTAGCGTGTACGAGCAGTACTTC
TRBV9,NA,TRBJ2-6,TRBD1,CASSPSDRALSGANVLTF,TGTGCCAGCAGCCCATCGGACAGGGCCCTCTCTGGGGCCAACGTCCTGACTTTC
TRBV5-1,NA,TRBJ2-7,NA,CASSWGGGREYEQYF,TGCGCCAGCAGCTGGGGGGGCGGCAGGGAGTACGAGCAGTACTTC
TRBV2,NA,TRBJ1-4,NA,CASSLGGMANEKLFF,TGTGCCAGCAGCCTGGGGGGGATGGCGAATGAAAAACTGTTTTTT
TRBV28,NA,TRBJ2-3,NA,CASNPGGGDTQYF,TGTGCCAGCAACCCGGGTGGGGGGGATACGCAGTATTTT
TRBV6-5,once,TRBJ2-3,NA,CASSSEITDTQYF,TGTGCCAGCAGTTCGGAGATAACAGATACGCAGTATTTT
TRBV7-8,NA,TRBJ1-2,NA,CASSSQGVGGGYTF,TGTGCCAGCAGCTCACAGGGAGTGGGCGGCGGCTACACCTTC
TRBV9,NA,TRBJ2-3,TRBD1,CAIRGTGGTDTQYF,TGTGCCATCCGGGGGACAGGAGGCACAGATACGCAGTATTTT
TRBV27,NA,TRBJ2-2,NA,CATTFGGATGELFF,TGTGCCACCACCTTTGGGGGGGCCACCGGGGAGCTGTTTTTT
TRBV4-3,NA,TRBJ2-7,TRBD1,CASSQWGQGRYEQYF,TGCGCCAGCAGCCAATGGGGACAGGGGCGGTACGAGCAGTACTTC
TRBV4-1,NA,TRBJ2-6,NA,CASSQGLTGTDRLGGANVLTF,TGCGCCAGCAGCCAAGGGCTTACCGGGACTGACCGTTTGGGTGGGGCCAACGTCCTGACTTTC
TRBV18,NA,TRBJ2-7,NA,CASSPLGQQYEQYF,TGTGCCAGCTCACCACTAGGACAGCAGTACGAGCAGTACTTC
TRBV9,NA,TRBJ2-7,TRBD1,CASSQGQGAKNEQYF,TGTGCCAGCAGCCAGGGACAGGGGGCGAAGAACGAGCAGTACTTC
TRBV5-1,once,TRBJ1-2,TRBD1,CASSLGGQYYGYTF,TGCGCCAGCAGCTTGGGGGGACAGTACTATGGCTACACCTTC
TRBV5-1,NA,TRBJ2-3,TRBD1,CASRPPGTGGQYF,TGCGCCAGCAGACCTCCCGGGACAGGCGGGCAGTATTTT
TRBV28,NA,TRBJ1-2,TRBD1,CASRSNRGGDYGYTF,TGTGCCAGCAGATCTAACAGGGGTGGCGACTATGGCTACACCTTC
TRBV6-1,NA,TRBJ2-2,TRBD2,CASSEIAGDSTGELFF,TGTGCCAGCAGTGAAATAGCGGGAGACTCCACCGGGGAGCTGTTTTTT
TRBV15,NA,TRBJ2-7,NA,CATSRDHAGAPVCDSYEQYF,TGTGCCACCAGCAGAGATCATGCGGGGGCCCCAGTATGTGACTCCTACGAGCAGTACTTC
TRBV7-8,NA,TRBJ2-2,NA,CASSLAGRRTGELFF,TGTGCCAGCAGCTTAGCGGGGCGGCGGACCGGGGAGCTGTTTTTT
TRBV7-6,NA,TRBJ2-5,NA,CASSFSGQETQYF,TGTGCCAGCAGTTTTAGCGGACAAGAGACCCAGTACTTC
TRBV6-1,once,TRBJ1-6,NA,CASTPRGGASPLHF,TGTGCCAGCACCCCGAGGGGAGGGGCCTCACCCCTCCACTTT
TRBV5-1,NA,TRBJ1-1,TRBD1,CASSAPGTGGYTEAFF,TGCGCCAGCAGCGCCCCCGGGACAGGGGGCTACACTGAAGCTTTCTTT
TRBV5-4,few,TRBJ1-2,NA,CASSLSPGVPNYGYTF,TGTGCCAGCAGCTTGTCGCCAGGGGTTCCAAACTATGGCTACACCTTC
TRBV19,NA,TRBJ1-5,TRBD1,CASSTPGQGRQPQHF,TGTGCCAGTAGTACGCCGGGACAGGGACGCCAGCCCCAGCATTTT
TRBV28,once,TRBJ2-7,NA,CASSLRGWGSYEQYF,TGTGCCAGCAGTTTAAGGGGTTGGGGTTCCTACGAGCAGTACTTC
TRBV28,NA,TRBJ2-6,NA,CASTDPGKRANVLTF,TGTGCCAGCACCGACCCCGGGAAACGGGCCAACGTCCTGACTTTC
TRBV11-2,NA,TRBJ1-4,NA,CASSSPQGQVTNEKLFF,TGTGCCAGCAGCAGTCCTCAGGGGCAAGTAACTAATGAAAAACTGTTTTTT
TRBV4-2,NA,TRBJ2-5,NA,CASSQVSAEGETQYF,TGTGCCAGCAGCCAAGTTAGTGCGGAGGGGGAGACCCAGTACTTC
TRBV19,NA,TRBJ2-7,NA,CASSIRGLRISEQYF,TGTGCCAGTAGTATCAGAGGACTGCGGATCAGCGAGCAGTACTTC
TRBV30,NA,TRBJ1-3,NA,CAWSSGLAGNTIYF,TGTGCCTGGAGTTCTGGGCTTGCTGGAAACACCATATATTTT